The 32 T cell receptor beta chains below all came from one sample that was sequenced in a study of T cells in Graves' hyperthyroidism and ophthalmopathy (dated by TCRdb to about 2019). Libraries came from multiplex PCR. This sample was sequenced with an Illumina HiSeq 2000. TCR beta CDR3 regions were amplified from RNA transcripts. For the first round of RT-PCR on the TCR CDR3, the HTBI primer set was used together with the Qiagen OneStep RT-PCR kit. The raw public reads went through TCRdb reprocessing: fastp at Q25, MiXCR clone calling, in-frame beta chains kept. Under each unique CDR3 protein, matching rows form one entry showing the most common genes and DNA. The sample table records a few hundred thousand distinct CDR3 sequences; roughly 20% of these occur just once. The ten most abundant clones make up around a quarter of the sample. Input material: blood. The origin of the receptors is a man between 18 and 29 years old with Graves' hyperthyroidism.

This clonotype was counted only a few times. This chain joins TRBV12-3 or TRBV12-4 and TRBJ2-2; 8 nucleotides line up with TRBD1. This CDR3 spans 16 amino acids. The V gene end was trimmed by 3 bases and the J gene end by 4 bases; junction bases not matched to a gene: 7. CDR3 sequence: CASSLRGQVPTGELFF. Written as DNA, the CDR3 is TGTGCCAGCAGTTTGAGGGGACAGGTCCCCACCGGGGAGCTGTTTTTT.

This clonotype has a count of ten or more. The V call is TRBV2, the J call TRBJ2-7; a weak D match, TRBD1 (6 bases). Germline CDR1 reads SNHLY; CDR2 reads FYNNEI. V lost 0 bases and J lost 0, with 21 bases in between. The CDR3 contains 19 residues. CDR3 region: CASSEAESLVDRPSYEQYF. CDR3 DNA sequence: TGTGCCAGCAGTGAAGCGGAGAGTCTCGTGGACAGACCCTCCTACGAGCAGTACTTC.

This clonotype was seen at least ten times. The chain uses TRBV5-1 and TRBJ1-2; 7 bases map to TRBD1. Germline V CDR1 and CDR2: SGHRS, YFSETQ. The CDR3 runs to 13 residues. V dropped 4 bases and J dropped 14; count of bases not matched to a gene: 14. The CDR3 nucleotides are TGCGCCAGCAGCATAACTGTGACAGGGAACTCTACCTTC. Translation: CASSITVTGNSTF. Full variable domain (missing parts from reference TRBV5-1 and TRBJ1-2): KAGVTQTPRYLIKTRGQQVTLSCSPISGHRSVSWYQQTPGQGLQFLFEYFSETQRNKGNFPGRFSGRQFSNSRSEMNVSTLELGDSALYLCASSITVTGNSTFGSGTRLTVV.

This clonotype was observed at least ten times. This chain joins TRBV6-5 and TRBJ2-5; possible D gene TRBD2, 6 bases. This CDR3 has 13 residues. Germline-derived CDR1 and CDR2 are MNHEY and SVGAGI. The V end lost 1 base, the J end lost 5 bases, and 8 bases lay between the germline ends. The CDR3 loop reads CASSYYGGETQYF. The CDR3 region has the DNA TGTGCCAGCAGTTACTATGGGGGGGAGACCCAGTACTTC.

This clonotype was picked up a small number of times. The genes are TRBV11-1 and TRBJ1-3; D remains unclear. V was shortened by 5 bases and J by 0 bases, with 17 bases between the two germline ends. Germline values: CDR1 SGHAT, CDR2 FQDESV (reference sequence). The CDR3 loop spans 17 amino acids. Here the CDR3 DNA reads TGTGCCAGCAGCCCTCCGGGTGTGGCCGGCTCTGGAAACACCATATATTTT. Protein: CASSPPGVAGSGNTIYF.

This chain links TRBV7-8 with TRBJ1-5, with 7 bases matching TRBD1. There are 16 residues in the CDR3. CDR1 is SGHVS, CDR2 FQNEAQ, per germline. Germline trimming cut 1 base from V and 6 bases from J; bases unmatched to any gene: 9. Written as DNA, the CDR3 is TGTGCCAGCAGCTTAGGGGCAGGGGGAAGCGTTCAGCCCCAGCATTTT. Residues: CASSLGAGGSVQPQHF.

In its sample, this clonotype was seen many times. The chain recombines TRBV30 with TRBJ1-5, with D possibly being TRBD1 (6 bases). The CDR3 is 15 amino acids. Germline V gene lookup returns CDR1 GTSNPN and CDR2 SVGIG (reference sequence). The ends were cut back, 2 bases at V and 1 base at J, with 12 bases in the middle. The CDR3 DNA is TGTGCCTGGAGTACGGGGGCGGGGAGCAATCAGCCCCAGCATTTT. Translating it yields CAWSTGAGSNQPQHF.

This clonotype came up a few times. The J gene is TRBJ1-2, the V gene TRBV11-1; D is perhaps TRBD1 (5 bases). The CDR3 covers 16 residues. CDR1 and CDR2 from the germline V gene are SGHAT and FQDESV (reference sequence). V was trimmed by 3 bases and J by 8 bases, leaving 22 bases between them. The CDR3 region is CASSFLRDGGNGGYTF. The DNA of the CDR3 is TGTGCCAGCAGCTTTCTGCGGGACGGTGGGAATGGAGGCTACACCTTC.

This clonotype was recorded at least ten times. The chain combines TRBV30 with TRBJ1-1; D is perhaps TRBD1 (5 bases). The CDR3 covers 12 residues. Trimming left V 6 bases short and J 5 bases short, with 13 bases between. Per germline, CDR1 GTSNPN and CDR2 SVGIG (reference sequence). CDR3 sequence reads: CACRRGGTEAFF. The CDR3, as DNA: TGTGCCTGCCGGAGGGGAGGGACTGAAGCTTTCTTT.

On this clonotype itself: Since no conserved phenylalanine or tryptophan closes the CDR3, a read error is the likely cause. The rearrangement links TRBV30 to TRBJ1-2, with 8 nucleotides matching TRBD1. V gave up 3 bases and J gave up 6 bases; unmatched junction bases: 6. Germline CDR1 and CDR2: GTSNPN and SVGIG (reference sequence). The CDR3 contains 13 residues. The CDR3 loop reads CAWSRGPGNGYTY. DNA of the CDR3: TGTGCCTGGAGCAGGGGGCCCGGGAATGGCTACACCTAC.

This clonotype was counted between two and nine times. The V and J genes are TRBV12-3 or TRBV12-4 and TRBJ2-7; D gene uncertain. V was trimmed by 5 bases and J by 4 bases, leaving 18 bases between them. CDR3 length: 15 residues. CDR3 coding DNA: TGTGCCAGCAGTCCAGAGGACGCTTATCTATACGAGCAGTACTTC. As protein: CASSPEDAYLYEQYF.

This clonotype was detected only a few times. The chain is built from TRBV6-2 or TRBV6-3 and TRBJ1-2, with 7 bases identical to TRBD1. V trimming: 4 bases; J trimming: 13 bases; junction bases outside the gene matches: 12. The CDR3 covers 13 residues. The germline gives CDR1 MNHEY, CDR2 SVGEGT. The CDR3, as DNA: TGTGCCAGCAGTTTCTCCGGGACAGAATTCTCCACCTTC. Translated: CASSFSGTEFSTF.

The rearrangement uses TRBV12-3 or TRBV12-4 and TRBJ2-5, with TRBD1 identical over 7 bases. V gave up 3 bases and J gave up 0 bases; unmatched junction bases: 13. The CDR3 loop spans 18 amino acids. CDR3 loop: CASSFKTRDSLYQETQYF. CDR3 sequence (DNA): TGTGCCAGCAGTTTTAAAACTCGGGACAGCTTGTACCAAGAGACCCAGTACTTC.

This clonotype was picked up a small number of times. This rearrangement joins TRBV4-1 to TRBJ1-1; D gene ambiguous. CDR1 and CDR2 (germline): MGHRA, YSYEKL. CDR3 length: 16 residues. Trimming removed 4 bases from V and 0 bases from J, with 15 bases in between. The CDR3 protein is CASSPPSIFMNTEAFF. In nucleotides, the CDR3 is TGCGCCAGCAGCCCCCCGTCAATATTCATGAACACTGAAGCTTTCTTT.

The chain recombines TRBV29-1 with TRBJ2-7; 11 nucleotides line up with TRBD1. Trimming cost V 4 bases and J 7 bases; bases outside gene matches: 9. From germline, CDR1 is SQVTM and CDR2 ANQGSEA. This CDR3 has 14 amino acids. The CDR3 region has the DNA TGCAGCGTTGGGGGACAGGGGGACGCGCGGGAGCAGTACTTC. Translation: CSVGGQGDAREQYF.

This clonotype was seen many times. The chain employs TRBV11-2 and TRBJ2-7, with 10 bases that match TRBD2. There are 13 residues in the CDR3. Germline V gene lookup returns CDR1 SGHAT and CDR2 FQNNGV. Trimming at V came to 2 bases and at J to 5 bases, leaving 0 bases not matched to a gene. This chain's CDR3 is CASSLLAGDEQYF. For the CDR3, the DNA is TGTGCCAGCAGCTTACTAGCGGGGGACGAGCAGTACTTC.

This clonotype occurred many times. CDR3 region: CAWRPGTGRTEAFF. CDR3 nucleotide sequence: TGTGCCTGGAGGCCCGGGACAGGACGCACTGAAGCTTTCTTT. The V call is TRBV30, the J call TRBJ1-1; TRBD1 matches 8 bases. J was trimmed by 4 bases and V by 3 bases; bases with no gene match: 7. The CDR3 totals 14 residues. CDR1 and CDR2 (germline): GTSNPN, SVGIG (reference sequence).

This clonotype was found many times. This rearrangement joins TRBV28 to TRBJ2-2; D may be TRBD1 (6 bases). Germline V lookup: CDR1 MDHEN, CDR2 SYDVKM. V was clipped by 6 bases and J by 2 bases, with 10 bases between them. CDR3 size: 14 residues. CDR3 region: CASSLTGNTGELFF. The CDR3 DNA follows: TGTGCCAGCAGCCTGACAGGCAACACCGGGGAGCTGTTTTTT.

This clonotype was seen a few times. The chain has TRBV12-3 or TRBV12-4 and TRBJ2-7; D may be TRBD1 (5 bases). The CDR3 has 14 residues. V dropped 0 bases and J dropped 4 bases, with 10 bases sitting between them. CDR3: CASSLAQGFYEQYF. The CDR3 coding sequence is TGTGCCAGCAGTTTAGCGCAGGGTTTTTACGAGCAGTACTTC.

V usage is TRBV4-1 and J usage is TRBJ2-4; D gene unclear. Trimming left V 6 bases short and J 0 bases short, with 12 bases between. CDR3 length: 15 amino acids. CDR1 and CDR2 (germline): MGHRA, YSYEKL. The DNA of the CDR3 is TGCGCCAGCAGTCCCTTCGAGATAGCCAAAAACATTCAGTACTTC. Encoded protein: CASSPFEIAKNIQYF.

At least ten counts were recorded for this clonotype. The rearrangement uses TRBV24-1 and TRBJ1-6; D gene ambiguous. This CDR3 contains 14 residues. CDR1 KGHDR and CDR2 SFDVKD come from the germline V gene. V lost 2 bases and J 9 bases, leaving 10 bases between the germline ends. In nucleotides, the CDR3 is TGTGCCACCAGTGATTCTCCCGAGGGTTCACCCCTCCACTTT. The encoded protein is CATSDSPEGSPLHF.

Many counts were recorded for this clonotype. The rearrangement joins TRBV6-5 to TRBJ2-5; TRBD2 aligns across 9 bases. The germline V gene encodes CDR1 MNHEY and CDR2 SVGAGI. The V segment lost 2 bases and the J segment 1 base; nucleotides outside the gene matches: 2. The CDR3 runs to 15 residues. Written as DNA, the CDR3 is TGTGCCAGCAGTTACCTGGGACTAGCCCAAGAGACCCAGTACTTC. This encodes CASSYLGLAQETQYF.

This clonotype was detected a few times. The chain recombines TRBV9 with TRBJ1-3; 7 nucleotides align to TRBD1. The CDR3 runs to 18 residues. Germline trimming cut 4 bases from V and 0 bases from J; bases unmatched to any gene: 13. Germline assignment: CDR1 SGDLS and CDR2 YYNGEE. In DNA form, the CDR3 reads TGTGCCAGCAGCCCCCGGGACAGCGTTTTCTTCTCTGGAAACACCATATATTTT. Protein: CASSPRDSVFFSGNTIYF.

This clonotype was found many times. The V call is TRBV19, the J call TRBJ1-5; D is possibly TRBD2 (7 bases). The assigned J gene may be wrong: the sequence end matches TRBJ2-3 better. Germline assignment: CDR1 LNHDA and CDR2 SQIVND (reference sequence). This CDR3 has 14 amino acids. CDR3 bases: TGTGCCAGTAGTTCCTCGGGGGGCGTCCAGCCCCAGTATTTT. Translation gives CASSSSGGVQPQYF.

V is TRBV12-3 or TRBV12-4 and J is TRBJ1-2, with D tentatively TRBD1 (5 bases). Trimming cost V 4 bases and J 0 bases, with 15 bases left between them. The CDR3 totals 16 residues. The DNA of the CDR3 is TGTGCCAGCAGTTACCTCGACAGCGAAGCTAACTATGGCTACACCTTC. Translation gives CASSYLDSEANYGYTF.

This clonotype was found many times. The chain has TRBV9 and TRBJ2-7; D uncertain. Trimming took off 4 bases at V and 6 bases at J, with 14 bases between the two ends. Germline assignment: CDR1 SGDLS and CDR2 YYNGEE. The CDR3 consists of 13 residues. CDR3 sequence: CASSPQAGVEQYF. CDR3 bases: TGTGCCAGCAGCCCCCAAGCAGGTGTCGAGCAGTACTTC. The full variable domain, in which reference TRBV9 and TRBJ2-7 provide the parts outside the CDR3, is DSGVTQTPKHLITATGQRVTLRCSPRSGDLSVYWYQQSLDQGLQFLIQYYNGEERAKGNILERFSAQQFPDLHSELNLSSLELGDSALYFCASSPQAGVEQYFGPGTRLTVT.

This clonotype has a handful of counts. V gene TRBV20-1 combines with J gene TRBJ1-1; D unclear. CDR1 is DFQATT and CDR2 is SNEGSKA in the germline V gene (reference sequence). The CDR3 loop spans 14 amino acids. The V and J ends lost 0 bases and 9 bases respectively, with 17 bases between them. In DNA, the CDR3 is TGCAGTGCTAGAGATAGACGGGGAAGAGGAAAAGCTTTCTTT. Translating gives CSARDRRGRGKAFF.

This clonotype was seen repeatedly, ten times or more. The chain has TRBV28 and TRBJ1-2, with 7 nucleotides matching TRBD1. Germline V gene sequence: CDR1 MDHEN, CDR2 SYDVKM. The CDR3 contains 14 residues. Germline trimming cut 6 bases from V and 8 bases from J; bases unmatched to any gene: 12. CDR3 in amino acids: CASSPKGAPWGYTF. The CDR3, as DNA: TGTGCCAGCAGCCCGAAGGGGGCCCCCTGGGGCTACACCTTC.

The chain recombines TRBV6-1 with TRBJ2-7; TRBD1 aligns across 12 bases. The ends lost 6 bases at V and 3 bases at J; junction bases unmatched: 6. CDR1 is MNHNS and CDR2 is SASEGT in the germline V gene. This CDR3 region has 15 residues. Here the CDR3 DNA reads TGTGCCAGCAGACACGGGACAGGGGGCTTCTACGAGCAGTACTTC. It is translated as CASRHGTGGFYEQYF.

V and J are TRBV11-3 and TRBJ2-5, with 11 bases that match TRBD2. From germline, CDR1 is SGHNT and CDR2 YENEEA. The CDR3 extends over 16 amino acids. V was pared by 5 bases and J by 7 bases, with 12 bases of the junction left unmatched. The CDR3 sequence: CASSGRLAGPQGTQYF. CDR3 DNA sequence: TGTGCCAGCAGCGGACGACTAGCGGGGCCCCAGGGGACCCAGTACTTC.

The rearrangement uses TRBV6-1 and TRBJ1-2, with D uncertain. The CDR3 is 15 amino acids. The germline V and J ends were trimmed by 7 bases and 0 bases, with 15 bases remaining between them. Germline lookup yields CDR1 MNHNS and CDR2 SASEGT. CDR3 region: CASKTLETTNYGYTF. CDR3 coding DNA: TGTGCCAGCAAGACACTGGAGACTACTAACTATGGCTACACCTTC.

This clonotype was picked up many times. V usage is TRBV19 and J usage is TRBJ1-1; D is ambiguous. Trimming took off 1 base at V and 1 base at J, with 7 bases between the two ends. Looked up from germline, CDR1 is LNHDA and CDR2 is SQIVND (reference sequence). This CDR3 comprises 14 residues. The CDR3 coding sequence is TGTGCCAGTAGTATAGGGCAGCCGAACACTGAAGCTTTCTTT. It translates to CASSIGQPNTEAFF.